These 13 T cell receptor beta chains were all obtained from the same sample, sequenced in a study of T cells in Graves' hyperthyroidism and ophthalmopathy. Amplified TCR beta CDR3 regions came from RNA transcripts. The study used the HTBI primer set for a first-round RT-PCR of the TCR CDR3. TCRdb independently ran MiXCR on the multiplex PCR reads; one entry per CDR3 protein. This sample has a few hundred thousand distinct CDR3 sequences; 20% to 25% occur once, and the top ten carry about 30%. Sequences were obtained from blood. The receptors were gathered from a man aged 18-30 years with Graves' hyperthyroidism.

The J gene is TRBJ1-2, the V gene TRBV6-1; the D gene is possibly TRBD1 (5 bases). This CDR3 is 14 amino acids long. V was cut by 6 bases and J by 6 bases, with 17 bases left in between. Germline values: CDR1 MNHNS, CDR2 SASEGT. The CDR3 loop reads CASSSRSGRNGYTF. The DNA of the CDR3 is TGTGCCAGCAGCTCGCGCTCAGGGAGGAATGGCTACACCTTC.

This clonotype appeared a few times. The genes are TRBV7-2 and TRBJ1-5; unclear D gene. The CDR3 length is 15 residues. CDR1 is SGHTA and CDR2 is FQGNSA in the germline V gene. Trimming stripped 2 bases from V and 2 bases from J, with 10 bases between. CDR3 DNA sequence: TGTGCCAGCAGCTTAAGCCCCGCCGGCAATCAGCCCCAGCATTTT. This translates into CASSLSPAGNQPQHF.

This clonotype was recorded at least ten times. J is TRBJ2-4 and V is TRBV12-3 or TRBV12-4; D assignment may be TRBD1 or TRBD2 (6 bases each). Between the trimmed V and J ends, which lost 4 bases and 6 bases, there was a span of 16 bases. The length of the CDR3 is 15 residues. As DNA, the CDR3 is TGTGCCAGCAGTTCGAGGGGGGTGGTGGGAAACATTCAGTACTTC. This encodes CASSSRGVVGNIQYF.

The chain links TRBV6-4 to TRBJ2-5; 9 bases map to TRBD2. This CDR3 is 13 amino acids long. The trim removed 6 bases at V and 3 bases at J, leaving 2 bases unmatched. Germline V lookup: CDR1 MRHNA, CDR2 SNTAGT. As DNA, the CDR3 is TGTGCCAGCAGGTCTAGCGGGAAAGAGACCCAGTACTTC. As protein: CASRSSGKETQYF.

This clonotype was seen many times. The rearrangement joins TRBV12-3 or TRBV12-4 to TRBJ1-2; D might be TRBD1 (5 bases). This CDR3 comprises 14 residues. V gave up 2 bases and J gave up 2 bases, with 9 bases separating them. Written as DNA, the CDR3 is TGTGCCAGCAGTTTAACGTGGACAAACTATGGCTACACCTTC. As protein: CASSLTWTNYGYTF.

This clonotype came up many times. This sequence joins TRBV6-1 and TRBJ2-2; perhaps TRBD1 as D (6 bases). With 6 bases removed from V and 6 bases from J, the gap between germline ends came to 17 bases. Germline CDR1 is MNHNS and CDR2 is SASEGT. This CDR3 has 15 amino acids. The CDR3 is CASSPTGRGAGELFF. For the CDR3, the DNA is TGTGCCAGCAGCCCAACGGGCAGGGGCGCCGGGGAGCTGTTTTTT.

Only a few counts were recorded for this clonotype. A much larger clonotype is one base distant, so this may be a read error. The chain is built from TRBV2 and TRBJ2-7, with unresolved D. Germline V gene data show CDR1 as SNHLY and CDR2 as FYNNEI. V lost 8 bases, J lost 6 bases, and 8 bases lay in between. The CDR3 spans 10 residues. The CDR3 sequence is CASGTAEQYF. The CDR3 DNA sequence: TGTGCCAGCGGAACCGCCGAGCAGTACTTC.

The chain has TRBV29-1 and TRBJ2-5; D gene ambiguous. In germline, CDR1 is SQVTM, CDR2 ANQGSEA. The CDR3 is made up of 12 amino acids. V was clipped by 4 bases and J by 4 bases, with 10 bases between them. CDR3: CSVGVSGETQYF. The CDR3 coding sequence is TGCAGCGTTGGAGTCTCAGGAGAGACCCAGTACTTC.

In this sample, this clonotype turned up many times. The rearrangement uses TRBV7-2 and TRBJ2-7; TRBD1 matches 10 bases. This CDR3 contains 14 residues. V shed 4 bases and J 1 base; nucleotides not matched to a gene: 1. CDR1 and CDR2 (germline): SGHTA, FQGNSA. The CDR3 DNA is TGTGCCAGCAGCTGGACAGGGGGGTCCTACGAGCAGTACTTC. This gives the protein CASSWTGGSYEQYF.

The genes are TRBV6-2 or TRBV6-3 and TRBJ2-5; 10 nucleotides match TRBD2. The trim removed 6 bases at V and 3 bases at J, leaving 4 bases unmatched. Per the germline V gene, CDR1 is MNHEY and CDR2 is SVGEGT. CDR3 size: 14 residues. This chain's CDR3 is CASRPGLAKETQYF. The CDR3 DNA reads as TGTGCCAGCAGACCGGGACTAGCGAAAGAGACCCAGTACTTC.

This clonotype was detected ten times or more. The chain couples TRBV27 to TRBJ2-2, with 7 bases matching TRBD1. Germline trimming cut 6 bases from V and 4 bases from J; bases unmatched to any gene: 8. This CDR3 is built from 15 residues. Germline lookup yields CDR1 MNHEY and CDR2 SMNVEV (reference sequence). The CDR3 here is CASRTGLVGTGELFF. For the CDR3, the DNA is TGTGCCAGCAGGACAGGGCTGGTGGGCACCGGGGAGCTGTTTTTT.

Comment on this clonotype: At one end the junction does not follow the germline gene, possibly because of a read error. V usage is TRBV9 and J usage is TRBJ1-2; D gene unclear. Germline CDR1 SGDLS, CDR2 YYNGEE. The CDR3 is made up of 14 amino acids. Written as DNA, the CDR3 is TGTGTCAGCAGCGTATTAGCTGGGCCCTATGGCTACGCCTTC. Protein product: CVSSVLAGPYGYAF. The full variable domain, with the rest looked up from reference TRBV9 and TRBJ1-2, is DSGVTQTPKHLITATGQRVTLRCSPRSGDLSVYWYQQSLDQGLQFLIQYYNGEERAKGNILERFSAQQFPDLHSELNLSSLELGDSALYFCVSSVLAGPYGYAFGSGTRLTVV.

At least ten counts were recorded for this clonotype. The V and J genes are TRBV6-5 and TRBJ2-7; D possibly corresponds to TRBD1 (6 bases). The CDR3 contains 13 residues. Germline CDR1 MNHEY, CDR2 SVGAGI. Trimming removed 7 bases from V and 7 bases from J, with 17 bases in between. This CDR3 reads CASTQGPDREQYF. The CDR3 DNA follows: TGTGCCAGCACGCAGGGCCCTGACAGGGAGCAGTACTTC.